The 16 T cell receptor beta chains presented below share a single source sample, sequenced in a study of CD8 T cells in Susac syndrome. After extraction with the RNeasy kit, roughly 0.45 to 1 ug of the RNA was reverse transcribed using random hexamers. TCRdb re-called the immunoSEQ multiplex PCR reads with MiXCR, one entry per CDR3 protein. The profile shows about 180,000 distinct CDR3 sequences, 85% to 95% of them singletons. The sample comprised CD8+ T cells from PBMCs. These TCRs come from a human donor with multiple sclerosis.

The rearrangement links TRBV28 to TRBJ2-1; D not resolved. CDR1 and CDR2 (germline): MDHEN, SYDVKM. The length of the CDR3 is 13 residues. V lost 11 bases and J lost 4, with 15 bases in between. Written as DNA, the CDR3 is TGTGCCGGATCCCCGGGCTTTTACAATGAGCAGTTCTTC. Translated: CAGSPGFYNEQFF.

The rearrangement joins TRBV7-3 to TRBJ2-2, with D possibly matching TRBD1 (6 bases). CDR1 is SGHTA and CDR2 is FQGTGA in the germline V gene. The CDR3 length is 15 residues. Trimming stripped 0 bases from V and 7 bases from J, with 12 bases between. The CDR3 DNA follows: TGTGCCAGCAGCTTAACACAGGGAGCATACGGGGAGCTGTTTTTT. Translation: CASSLTQGAYGELFF.

The V gene is TRBV29-1, the J gene TRBJ2-5; a weak D match, TRBD2 (5 bases). This CDR3 is built from 16 residues. Trimming pared 2 bases from V and 0 bases from J, leaving 16 bases between. The germline V gene has CDR1 SQVTM and CDR2 ANQGSEA. The CDR3 DNA follows: TGCAGCGTTGAATTTTTAGCCGCGCGGGACCAAGAGACCCAGTACTTC. Protein sequence: CSVEFLAARDQETQYF.

J is TRBJ2-7 and V is TRBV29-1; D possibly matches TRBD1 or TRBD2 (6 bases each). Germline-derived CDR1 and CDR2 are SQVTM and ANQGSEA. Trimming took 7 bases from V and 3 from J, leaving 13 bases between them. This CDR3 is 12 amino acids long. The CDR3 protein is CSGLGQFYEQYF. The CDR3, as DNA: TGCAGCGGACTAGGACAGTTCTACGAGCAGTACTTC.

This rearrangement joins TRBV27 to TRBJ2-3; TRBD2 aligns across 7 bases. Per the germline V gene, CDR1 is MNHEY and CDR2 is SMNVEV (reference sequence). With 5 bases clipped from V and 5 bases from J, the junction kept 13 bases outside the gene matches. The CDR3 has 16 residues. CDR3 in amino acids: CASSPRGESLRDTQYF. DNA for the CDR3: TGTGCCAGCAGTCCTCGGGGGGAGAGTCTTCGAGATACGCAGTATTTT.

The J gene is TRBJ2-7, the V gene TRBV6-6, with D possibly being TRBD2 (5 bases). V was clipped by 5 bases and J by 0 bases, with 8 bases between them. This CDR3 region has 13 residues. CDR1 and CDR2 (germline): MNHNY, SVGAGI (reference sequence). CDR3 sequence: CASSDGDSYEQYF. CDR3 nucleotides: TGTGCCAGCAGTGACGGGGACTCCTACGAGCAGTACTTC.

This chain joins TRBV4-1 and TRBJ2-3, with 8 bases fitting TRBD1. The CDR3 is made up of 16 amino acids. V trimming: 5 bases; J trimming: 0 bases; junction bases outside the gene matches: 7. The germline gives CDR1 MGHRA, CDR2 YSYEKL. CDR3 sequence reads: CASSNTQGGSTDTQYF. CDR3 sequence (DNA): TGCGCCAGCAGCAACACACAGGGGGGAAGCACAGATACGCAGTATTTT.

The genes are TRBV29-1 and TRBJ2-2; 7 nucleotides align to TRBD1. J lost 6 bases, V lost 6 bases, and 4 bases had no gene match. Per germline, CDR1 SQVTM and CDR2 ANQGSEA. This CDR3 is built from 12 residues. This CDR3 is CSVGQGAGELFF. CDR3 bases: TGCAGCGTCGGGCAGGGGGCCGGGGAGCTGTTTTTT.

This clonotype was counted only a few times. The chain recombines TRBV29-1 with TRBJ1-1; no firm D call. Germline V gene lookup returns CDR1 SQVTM and CDR2 ANQGSEA. The CDR3 consists of 11 residues. Trimming removed 3 bases from V and 0 bases from J, with 2 bases in between. CDR3 amino acids: CSVEMNTEAFF. The CDR3 nucleotides read TGCAGCGTTGAGATGAACACTGAAGCTTTCTTT.

This chain connects TRBV7-9 to TRBJ2-7; D gene unclear. The V and J ends lost 1 base and 3 bases respectively, with 7 bases between them. The CDR3 length is 13 residues. The germline CDR1 and CDR2 sequences are SEHNR and FQNEAQ (reference sequence). CDR3 in amino acids: CASSLELHYEQYF. The CDR3 DNA follows: TGTGCCAGCAGCTTAGAGCTTCACTACGAGCAGTACTTC.

The rearrangement joins TRBV30 to TRBJ2-7; TRBD1 matches at 7 bases. CDR3 size: 12 residues. After removal of 8 bases from V and 3 bases from J, the junction contained 7 bases not matched to a gene. Germline V gives CDR1 GTSNPN, CDR2 SVGIG (reference sequence). The DNA for the CDR3 is TGTGCCGGCCGGGACAGCTTCTACGAGCAGTACTTC. Its translation: CAGRDSFYEQYF.

This clonotype was seen just once. V is TRBV20-1 and J is TRBJ1-5; the D gene is possibly TRBD1 (5 bases). The length of the CDR3 is 13 residues. Germline values: CDR1 DFQATT, CDR2 SNEGSKA (reference sequence). Trimming cost V 0 bases and J 7 bases, with 10 bases left between them. This CDR3 reads CSAREGESQPQHF. The CDR3 DNA reads TGCAGTGCTAGAGAAGGGGAGAGCCAGCCCCAGCATTTT.

This rearrangement joins TRBV3-1 to TRBJ1-5; D is unresolved. In germline, CDR1 is LGHDT, CDR2 YNNKEL (reference sequence). CDR3 length: 16 amino acids. Between the trimmed V and J ends, which lost 1 base and 0 bases, there was a span of 10 bases. The CDR3 loop reads CASSQGPLNSNQPQHF. CDR3 coding DNA: TGTGCCAGCAGCCAAGGGCCCCTGAATAGCAATCAGCCCCAGCATTTT.

The V call is TRBV19, the J call TRBJ1-1; D remains unclear. This CDR3 has 13 residues. CDR1 and CDR2 from the germline V gene are LNHDA and SQIVND (reference sequence). The V end lost 4 bases, the J end lost 1 base, and 7 bases lay between the germline ends. CDR3 sequence: CASSTTKNTEAFF. As DNA, the CDR3 is TGTGCCAGTAGTACGACAAAGAACACTGAAGCTTTCTTT.

CDR3 region: CASSPQTGWNYGYTF. CDR3 nucleotides: TGTGCCAGCAGTCCACAGACAGGGTGGAACTATGGCTACACCTTC. V gene TRBV27 combines with J gene TRBJ1-2; 7 nucleotides line up with TRBD1. Per germline, CDR1 MNHEY and CDR2 SMNVEV (reference sequence). Trimming took 5 bases from V and 2 from J; bases not matched to a gene: 8. The CDR3 has 15 amino acids.

The J gene is TRBJ2-7, the V gene TRBV28; 7 positions match TRBD1. The CDR3 is 15 residues long. Trimming took 3 bases from V and 1 from J; bases not matched to a gene: 6. Germline-derived CDR1 and CDR2 are MDHEN and SYDVKM. CDR3 bases: TGTGCCAGCAGTTTGGGGACAGTGCAGTCCTACGAGCAGTACTTC. Protein product: CASSLGTVQSYEQYF. The whole variable domain, remainder taken from reference TRBV28 and TRBJ2-7, is DVKVTQSSRYLVKRTGEKVFLECVQDMDHENMFWYRQDPGLGLRLIYFSYDVKMKEKGDIPEGYSVSREKKERFSLILESASTNQTSMYLCASSLGTVQSYEQYFGPGTRLTVT.